One and the same sample provided the 15 T cell receptor beta chains below, sequenced in a study of blood T cell repertoires in COVID-19. Here immunoSEQ multiplex PCR was the method, and the copy in TCRdb shows in-frame clones only, minus some. The data contain over 150,000 clones, approximately 86% of them seen just once; the ten biggest clones take up 8% to 10%. The sample consisted of peripheral blood. These receptors all stem from a man in his fifties or sixties with active or convalescent COVID-19.

This clone turned up a few times. V is TRBV7-2 and J is TRBJ1-1, with 9 positions matching TRBD1. Germline CDR1 SGHTA, CDR2 FQGNSA. CDR3 length: 14 residues. V lost 6 bases, J lost 2 bases, and 4 bases stayed unmatched. CDR3 sequence (DNA): TGTGCCAGCAGAATGGGACAGGGTAACACTGAAGCTTTCTTT. Translated: CASRMGQGNTEAFF.

This chain joins TRBV3-1 (or the pseudogene TRBV3-2) and TRBJ2-1; TRBD2 is a possible D gene (5 bases). Trimming stripped 4 bases from V and 7 bases from J, with 14 bases between. This CDR3 is built from 14 residues. Germline V gene lookup returns CDR1 LGHDT and CDR2 YNNKEL (reference sequence). The CDR3 nucleotides are TGTGCCAGCAGCCGATTAGAAAGAGGGAATGAGCAGTTCTTC. Amino acid sequence: CASSRLERGNEQFF.

This clone was seen once. The chain links TRBV7-3 to TRBJ2-2, with D maybe TRBD1 (5 bases). The V gene lost 3 bases and the J gene lost 9 bases, with 14 bases spanning the gap. Germline CDR1 is SGHTA and CDR2 is FQGTGA. This CDR3 has 14 residues. CDR3 nucleotide sequence: TGTGCCAGCAGCTTTTCAGGGTTTGACCGGGAGCTGTTTTTT. It yields the protein CASSFSGFDRELFF. The complete variable domain, with remaining parts taken from reference TRBV7-3 and TRBJ2-2, reads GAGVSQTPSNKVTEKGKYVELRCDPISGHTALYWYRQSLGQGPEFLIYFQGTGAADDSGLPNDRFFAVRPEGSVSTLKIQRTERGDSAVYLCASSFSGFDRELFFGEGSRLTVL.

This chain uses TRBV6-5 with TRBJ1-5, with 7 bases aligning to TRBD1. After removal of 6 bases from V and 3 bases from J, the junction contained 2 bases not matched to a gene. CDR1 is MNHEY and CDR2 is SVGAGI in the germline V gene. The CDR3 totals 13 residues. The CDR3 loop reads CASRTGVNQPQHF. Written as DNA, the CDR3 is TGTGCCAGCAGAACAGGGGTCAATCAGCCCCAGCATTTT.

The chain is built from TRBV5-5 and TRBJ1-1, with 8 bases that match TRBD1. The germline CDR1 and CDR2 sequences are SGHKS and YYEKEE (reference sequence). The trim removed 3 bases at V and 5 bases at J, leaving 9 bases unmatched. The CDR3 length is 15 residues. The CDR3 here is CASSWGQVGTTEAFF. The CDR3 DNA reads TGTGCCAGCAGCTGGGGACAGGTCGGTACAACTGAAGCTTTCTTT. Together with reference TRBV5-5 and TRBJ1-1, the CDR3 gives the full variable domain: DAGVTQSPTHLIKTRGQQVTLRCSPISGHKSVSWYQQVLGQGPQFIFQYYEKEERGRGNFPDRFSARQFPNYSSELNVNALLLGDSALYLCASSWGQVGTTEAFFGQGTRLTVV.

CDR3 coding DNA: TGTGCCAGCAGCAACACAGGGTTTCAGCCCCAGCATTTT. This translates into CASSNTGFQPQHF. The chain has TRBV21-1 and TRBJ1-5; the table calls TRBD1, which could not be checked here. TRBV21-1 is labeled a pseudogene. This CDR3 region has 13 residues.

This clone was seen once. This chain uses TRBV7-2 with TRBJ2-2; maybe TRBD2 (5 bases). CDR3 length equals 16 residues. Germline V gene sequence: CDR1 SGHTA, CDR2 FQGNSA. V shed 1 base and J shed 1 base, with 10 bases lying between them. The chain's CDR3 is CASSLEAGGNTGELFF. The DNA for the CDR3 is TGTGCCAGCAGCTTAGAGGCGGGTGGGAACACCGGGGAGCTGTTTTTT.

V gene TRBV6-2 or TRBV6-3 combines with J gene TRBJ2-2; 9 bases are shared with TRBD1. From germline, CDR1 is MNHEY and CDR2 SVGEGT. The CDR3 contains 15 residues. V was clipped by 4 bases and J by 6 bases; unmatched bases: 6. Written as DNA, the CDR3 is TGTGCCAGCAGTTTCCAGACAGGGGGTGCCGGGGAGCTGTTTTTT. It yields the protein CASSFQTGGAGELFF.

The chain uses TRBV6-2 or TRBV6-3 and TRBJ2-1; TRBD2 aligns across 8 bases. From germline, CDR1 is MNHEY and CDR2 SVGEGT. V shed 6 bases and J 5 bases; nucleotides not matched to a gene: 12. The CDR3 consists of 16 residues. The CDR3 bases are TGTGCCAGCAGCCCTGTGGGAGCGGGGGTCGACAATGAGCAGTTCTTC. Its protein is CASSPVGAGVDNEQFF.

This clone occurred once. The V call is TRBV19, the J call TRBJ2-1; D is unclear. Trimming cost V 5 bases and J 8 bases, with 10 bases left between them. The CDR3 consists of 12 residues. The V gene's germline CDR1 is LNHDA and CDR2 SQIVND (reference sequence). CDR3 in amino acids: CASSQTLDEQFF. The CDR3 DNA follows: TGTGCCAGTAGTCAGACTCTGGATGAGCAGTTCTTC.

The chain uses TRBV23-1 and TRBJ2-7, with 7 positions matching TRBD2. TRBV23-1 is reported as an ORF; its role is uncertain. Trimming at V came to 3 bases and at J to 3 bases, leaving 8 bases not matched to a gene. The CDR3 runs 15 residues. The CDR3 sequence: CASSHSGILDYEQYF. Written as DNA, the CDR3 is TGCGCCAGCAGTCACAGCGGGATTCTGGACTACGAGCAGTACTTC.

This clone was recorded once. V is TRBV20-1 and J is TRBJ1-5; tentative D call: TRBD1 (5 bases). The germline gives CDR1 DFQATT, CDR2 SNEGSKA (reference sequence). Trimming pared 3 bases from V and 4 bases from J, leaving 16 bases between. CDR3 size: 15 residues. CDR3 in DNA: TGCAGTGCTAGTCGCGGCAGGGTGGGGAATCAGCCCCAGCATTTT. This sequence encodes CSASRGRVGNQPQHF.

This sequence joins TRBV6-4 and TRBJ1-2; tentative D call: TRBD1 (6 bases). Looked up from germline, CDR1 is MRHNA and CDR2 is SNTAGT. Trimming stripped 6 bases from V and 8 bases from J, with 19 bases between. This CDR3 region has 14 residues. The CDR3 DNA follows: TGTGCCAGCAGCGAGTTCGGGGGGGCGCAGGGCTACACCTTC. Encoded protein: CASSEFGGAQGYTF.

CDR3 bases: TGCGCCAGCAGCCGCGAACGGGGGGTTGGCAATCAGCCCCAGCATTTT. It translates to CASSRERGVGNQPQHF. The chain links TRBV4-3 to TRBJ1-5; D is possibly TRBD1 (5 bases). The germline V gene has CDR1 LGHNA and CDR2 YSLEER. The CDR3 is 16 residues long. V lost 4 bases and J lost 2, with 15 bases in between.

V is TRBV4-1 and J is TRBJ2-7, with a possible D match to TRBD1 (5 bases). Trimming removed 0 bases at V and 3 bases at J, with 6 bases between. Germline CDR1 and CDR2: MGHRA and YSYEKL. This CDR3 contains 13 residues. The CDR3 coding sequence is TGCGCCAGCAGCCAAGACAGGGACTACGAGCAGTACTTC. This sequence encodes CASSQDRDYEQYF.